This TCR beta chain was observed in a study of metastatic and nonmetastatic thyroid tumors (dated by TCRdb to the early 2020s). About the study as a whole: Repertoires were compared across peripheral blood and tumor or nodule tissue samples from malignant and benign thyroid patients.

CDR1 and CDR2 are drawn from the germline V gene: MNHNS, SASEGT. Trimming accounts for 3 bases at V and 8 bases at J, while the number of junction bases matched to no gene is 10. The CDR3 covers 15 residues, taking in both the cysteine and the phenylalanine. The sequence is cut down to CDR3 DNA, 45 bases in frame from base 1. Overall results and qualifications from the work: TCR beta diversity was reported as significantly higher in malignant tumors than in benign nodules, in both blood and tumor samples.

Before undergoing thyroid surgery, none of the patients had been given any kind of treatment. Using T-cell receptor beta sequencing, the study looked back at clinical samples from patients collected from the early 2010s to the late 2010s. This clone has a handful of counts. Its antigen is currently not known. No base quality information exists; no much larger clone differs at one position. Library preparation used PCR. Sequenced on an Illumina HiSeq 4000. The TCR beta-chain CDR3 region of each patient was profiled by high-throughput sequencing. Per the source publication's procedure: The researchers built a classifier to tell apart papillary thyroid cancer patients with distant metastasis, based on CDR3 differences among clinicopathological groups. The Shannon index was used to assess repertoire diversity, and the Morisita-Horn index was used to assess tumor-blood repertoire similarity. TCRdb cleaned the public reads at Q25 with fastp, built clones with MiXCR and kept in-frame beta chains. The V and J calls follow TCRdb's processing rather than the paper's. For this sample there are 25,000 to 35,000 clones; around 16% appear just once. The ten largest clones add up to about 4.4% of the sample.

The origin of this receptor is a female donor with papillary thyroid cancer or a benign thyroid nodule (not recorded which). Some clones in this sample may be carry-over from other donors' samples. The sample taken for sequencing was blood. The rearranged chain carries TRBV6-1 and TRBJ2-1; 7 central nucleotides agree with TRBD1. This receptor carries the CDR3 CASSDTGVRGDEQFF. The DNA sequence is as follows: TGTGCCAGCAGTGACACAGGGGTTCGAGGCGATGAGCAGTTCTTC.